This paragraph covers one T cell receptor (beta chain) sequence. Its antigen is currently unknown. The sample is drawn from a study of T cell clonotyping in hematopoietic cell transplantation. Study findings and constraints: Higher Inverse Simpson Index values in graft donor and pretransplant recipient predicted broader posttransplant TCR diversity. At the given depth, recipient repertoires were over 95% de novo clonotypes. After transplant, recipient diversity fell while pathologically expanded clonotypes grew through day 180.

This table comes from immunoSEQ multiplex PCR, and its TCRdb copy is limited to in-frame clones, with some not included. This sample has 4,000 to 6,500 clones; just under 75% occur once, and the top ten carry roughly 29%. The J segment lost 1 base and the V segment lost 2 bases, leaving 4 bases of the junction unmatched. The CDR3 is made up of 16 amino acids. Germline V gives CDR1 LGHNA, CDR2 YSLEER. The sequencing here drew on PBMCs, taken 100 days after allogeneic stem cell transplant. The chain has TRBV4-3 and TRBJ1-4; 7 positions agree with TRBD1. This sequence was found in a female patient in her fifties or sixties who had an allogeneic stem cell transplant, so the T cells may come from the graft donor. Some clones in this sample may be carry-over from other donors' samples. CDR3 loop: CASSQSRGVTNEKLFF. CDR3 DNA: TGCGCCAGCAGCCAAAGCAGGGGGGTAACTAATGAAAAACTGTTTTTT.